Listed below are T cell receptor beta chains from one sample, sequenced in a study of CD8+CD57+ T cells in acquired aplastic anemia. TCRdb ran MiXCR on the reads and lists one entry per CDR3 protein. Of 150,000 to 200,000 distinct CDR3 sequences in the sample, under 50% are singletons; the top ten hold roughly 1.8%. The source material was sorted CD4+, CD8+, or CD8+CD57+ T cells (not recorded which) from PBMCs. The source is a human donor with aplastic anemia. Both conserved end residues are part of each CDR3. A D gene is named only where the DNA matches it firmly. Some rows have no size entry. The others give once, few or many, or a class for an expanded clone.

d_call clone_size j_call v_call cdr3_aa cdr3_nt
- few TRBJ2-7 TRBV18 CASSPQHSYEQYF TGTGCCAGCTCACCACAACACAGTTACGAGCAGTACTTC
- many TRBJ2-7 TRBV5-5 CASSPYRGGDEQYF TGTGCCAGCAGCCCCTACCGAGGAGGGGACGAGCAGTACTTC
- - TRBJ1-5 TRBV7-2 CASSYRNQPQHF TGTGCCAGCAGCTACAGGAATCAGCCCCAGCATTTT
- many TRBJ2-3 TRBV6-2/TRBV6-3 CASSYNLPKGDTQYF TGTGCCAGCAGTTATAATCTCCCCAAGGGAGATACGCAGTATTTT
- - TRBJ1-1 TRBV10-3 CASLGGGSTEAFF TGTGCCAGCTTAGGGGGTGGTAGCACTGAAGCTTTCTTT
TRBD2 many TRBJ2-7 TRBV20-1 CSAIRAGGNEQYF TGCAGTGCTATAAGAGCGGGAGGAAACGAGCAGTACTTC
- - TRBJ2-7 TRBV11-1 CASSRGRTTSHYEQYF TGTGCCAGCAGCCGGGGAAGGACTACTAGTCACTACGAGCAGTACTTC
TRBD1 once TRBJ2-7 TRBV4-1 CASSQVQGASYEQYF TGCGCCAGCAGCCAAGTGCAGGGGGCGTCCTACGAGCAGTACTTC
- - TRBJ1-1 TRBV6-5 CASSYFGQVEAFF TGTGCCAGCAGTTACTTCGGACAAGTTGAAGCTTTCTTT
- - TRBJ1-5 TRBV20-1 CSAREGGSQPQHF TGCAGTGCTAGAGAGGGGGGGAGTCAGCCCCAGCATTTT
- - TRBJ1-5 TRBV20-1 CSAAWAVGPYNEPQHF TGCAGTGCCGCTTGGGCCGTGGGGCCCTACAATGAGCCCCAGCATTTT
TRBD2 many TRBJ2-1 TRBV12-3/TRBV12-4 CASSLAGEYNEQFF TGTGCCAGCAGTCTAGCGGGAGAGTACAATGAGCAGTTCTTC
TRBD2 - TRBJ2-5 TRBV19 CASSTGGWETQYF TGTGCCAGTAGCACGGGAGGGTGGGAGACCCAGTACTTC
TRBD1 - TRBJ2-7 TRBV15 CATSRQPGQLQEQYF TGTGCCACCAGCAGACAGCCGGGACAGCTACAGGAGCAGTACTTC
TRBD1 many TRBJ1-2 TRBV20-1 CSARGQTYGYTF TGCAGTGCTAGGGGACAGACCTATGGCTACACCTTC
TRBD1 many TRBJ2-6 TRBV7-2 CASSFWTGGAGSGANVLTF TGTGCCAGCAGCTTTTGGACAGGGGGCGCGGGGTCTGGGGCCAACGTCCTGACTTTC
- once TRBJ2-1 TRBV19 CASSILPIYNEQFF TGTGCCAGTAGTATTCTTCCGATCTACAATGAGCAGTTCTTC
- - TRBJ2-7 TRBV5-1 CASSTREQYF TGCGCCAGCAGCACCCGGGAGCAGTACTTC
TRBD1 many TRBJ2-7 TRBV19 CASSGQGATSYEQYF TGTGCCAGCTCAGGACAGGGGGCGACCTCCTACGAGCAGTACTTC
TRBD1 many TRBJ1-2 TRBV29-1 CSVGEGALTNYGYTF TGCAGCGTTGGGGAGGGGGCCCTAACTAACTATGGCTACACCTTC
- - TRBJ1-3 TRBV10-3 CATSGKGPSGNTIYF TGTGCCACCTCAGGCAAGGGCCCCTCTGGAAACACCATATATTTT
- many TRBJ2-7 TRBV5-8 CASSLDFQVYEQYF TGTGCCAGCAGCTTGGATTTCCAGGTGTACGAGCAGTACTTC
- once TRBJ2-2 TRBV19 CASSMVRKSGELFF TGTGCCAGTAGTATGGTTCGTAAGTCCGGGGAGCTGTTTTTT
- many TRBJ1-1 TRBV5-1 CASSGPSRGEAFF TGCGCCAGCAGCGGGCCGTCCAGGGGTGAAGCTTTCTTT
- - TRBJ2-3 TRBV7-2 CASTRKGRSTQYF TGTGCCAGCACCCGGAAGGGGCGGTCTACGCAGTATTTT
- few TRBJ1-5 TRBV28 CASSLRDSLQAQHF TGTGCCAGCAGTTTGCGGGACTCCCTCCAGGCCCAGCATTTT
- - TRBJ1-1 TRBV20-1 CSAKDRPGRAEAFF TGCAGTGCAAAAGACAGGCCCGGGAGGGCTGAAGCTTTCTTT
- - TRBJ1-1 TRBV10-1 CASSESTGEAFF TGCGCCAGCAGTGAATCTACGGGTGAAGCTTTCTTT
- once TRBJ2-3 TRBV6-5 CASSYSDRSSASTQYF TGTGCCAGCAGTTACTCAGACAGGAGCTCGGCCAGTACGCAGTATTTT
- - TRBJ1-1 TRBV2 CASSQDLNTEAFF TGTGCCAGCAGCCAAGACCTAAACACTGAAGCTTTCTTT
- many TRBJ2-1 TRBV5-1 CASSLEGGDYNEQFF TGCGCCAGCAGCTTGGAGGGAGGCGACTACAATGAGCAGTTCTTC